The 13 T cell receptor beta chains listed next were all sequenced from one sample in a study of blood T cell repertoires in COVID-19. Data came from immunoSEQ multiplex PCR; TCRdb stores just in-frame clones and leaves some out. In the table there are 350,000 to 450,000 clones, over 80% of which are singletons. The source material was PBMCs or T cells enriched from blood (not recorded which). Receptors originate from a woman between 45 and 60 years old who had recovered from COVID-19.

This sequence joins TRBV3-1 (or the pseudogene TRBV3-2) and TRBJ2-3; D possibly corresponds to TRBD1 (6 bases). Per germline, CDR1 LGHDT and CDR2 YNNKEL (reference sequence). The CDR3 contains 14 residues. Trimming took 1 base from V and 6 from J, leaving 11 bases between them. CDR3 sequence (DNA): TGTGCCAGCAGCCAAGCACAGGGTAGTGATACGCAGTATTTT. It codes for CASSQAQGSDTQYF.

The chain couples TRBV12-5 to TRBJ2-7; 11 bases agree with TRBD2. The V and J ends lost 3 bases and 0 bases, in that order; junction bases with no gene match: 10. CDR1 is LGHNT and CDR2 is FRNRAP in the germline V gene. The CDR3 contains 18 residues. The CDR3 DNA is TGTGCTAGTGGTTTCCCCCCTGCTAGCGGGGGGTACTCCTACGAGCAGTACTTC. Translating it yields CASGFPPASGGYSYEQYF.

The rearrangement joins TRBV5-1 to TRBJ2-3, with D perhaps TRBD2 (5 bases). The V gene's germline CDR1 is SGHRS and CDR2 YFSETQ. The V end lost 7 bases, the J end lost 0 bases, and 12 bases lay between the germline ends. CDR3 size: 14 residues. This chain's CDR3 is CASHEGGSTDTQYF. The CDR3, as DNA: TGCGCCAGCCATGAGGGTGGGAGCACAGATACGCAGTATTTT.

This chain connects TRBV7-2 to TRBJ1-5, with D hard to call. CDR3 length: 14 amino acids. Trimming cost V 1 base and J 5 bases, with 9 bases left between them. Germline CDR1 SGHTA, CDR2 FQGNSA. The CDR3 is CASSLEGVDQPQHF. The CDR3 coding sequence is TGTGCCAGCAGCTTAGAGGGAGTAGATCAGCCCCAGCATTTT.

In this sample, this clone turned up many times. V gene TRBV2 combines with J gene TRBJ1-2; possible D gene TRBD1, 5 bases. This CDR3 has 11 amino acids. V dropped 7 bases and J dropped 7 bases, with 10 bases sitting between them. Germline V gene lookup returns CDR1 SNHLY and CDR2 FYNNEI. This CDR3 reads CASNPGLGYTF. The CDR3 DNA is TGTGCCAGCAATCCAGGGCTTGGCTACACCTTC.

Comment on this clone: One junction end disagrees with the germline gene, perhaps due to a read error. The genes are TRBV11-2 and TRBJ1-1; maybe TRBD1 (5 bases). The CDR3 has 13 amino acids. CDR1 and CDR2 from the germline V gene are SGHAT and FQNNGV. As DNA, the CDR3 is TGTGCCAGCAGCTTATCAGGGAACGCTGAAGCTTTCTTT. As protein: CASSLSGNAEAFF.

The chain uses TRBV15 and TRBJ1-2; tentative D call: TRBD1 (6 bases). Between the trimmed V and J ends, which lost 4 bases and 8 bases, there was a span of 14 bases. In germline, CDR1 is LNHNV, CDR2 YYDKDF (reference sequence). The CDR3 sequence is 13 residues long. CDR3 residues: CATSNRADEGYTF. Written as DNA, the CDR3 is TGTGCCACCAGCAACAGGGCGGATGAGGGCTACACCTTC.

The genes are TRBV5-1 and TRBJ2-4; 8 nucleotides align to TRBD1. V was clipped by 4 bases and J by 4 bases; unmatched bases: 7. Germline CDR1 and CDR2: SGHRS and YFSETQ. CDR3 length equals 15 residues. The CDR3 DNA reads as TGCGCCAGCAGCCCGGACAGGGTTTTTAAAAACATTCAGTACTTC. Encoded protein: CASSPDRVFKNIQYF.

This clone occurred a few times. The chain joins TRBV2 to TRBJ2-3, with 7 nucleotides matching TRBD1. The CDR3 sequence is 13 residues long. V trimming: 7 bases; J trimming: 5 bases; junction bases outside the gene matches: 6. From germline, CDR1 is SNHLY and CDR2 FYNNEI. The CDR3 nucleotides are TGTGCCAGCACTCAAAGACAGGGAGATACGCAGTATTTT. Its translation is CASTQRQGDTQYF.

The J gene is TRBJ1-1, the V gene TRBV28; TRBD1 agrees at 10 bases. The junction had 9 bases not matched to a gene; V was cut back by 6 bases and J by 11 bases. Germline V gives CDR1 MDHEN, CDR2 SYDVKM. This CDR3 is built from 13 residues. CDR3 in amino acids: CASSPDRGLGAFF. CDR3 coding DNA: TGTGCCAGCAGCCCTGACAGGGGGCTTGGGGCTTTCTTT.

The chain carries TRBV6-6 and TRBJ1-4; D may be TRBD1 (5 bases). Trimming cost V 7 bases and J 5 bases, with 14 bases left between them. The germline CDR1 and CDR2 sequences are MNHNY and SVGAGI (reference sequence). This CDR3 is built from 14 residues. As DNA, the CDR3 is TGTGCCAGCAAACCCGACAGCCCGAATGAAAAACTGTTTTTT. Protein product: CASKPDSPNEKLFF.

The chain uses TRBV30 and TRBJ2-1; D call uncertain. The germline V and J ends were trimmed by 5 bases and 7 bases, with 9 bases remaining between them. Germline values: CDR1 GTSNPN, CDR2 SVGIG (reference sequence). The length of the CDR3 is 11 residues. The CDR3 reads CAWGQENEQFF. Written as DNA, the CDR3 is TGTGCCTGGGGTCAAGAGAATGAGCAGTTCTTC.

This rearrangement joins TRBV6-5 to TRBJ1-2; 8 bases are a match to TRBD1. V lost 6 bases, J lost 6 bases, and 12 bases stayed unmatched. CDR3 length: 15 amino acids. Per germline, CDR1 MNHEY and CDR2 SVGAGI. The CDR3 reads CASRPIQGVFDGYTF. DNA for the CDR3: TGTGCCAGCAGACCGATACAGGGGGTTTTCGATGGCTACACCTTC.